Below, 8 T cell receptor beta chains from the same sample are listed, as sequenced in a study of blood T cell repertoires in COVID-19. Assay: immunoSEQ multiplex PCR; the TCRdb copy retains only in-frame clones and omits some. The repertoire holds 110,000 to 150,000 clones, 70% to 90% seen once, with around 5% in the top ten. The sample comprised peripheral blood. These receptors were collected from a human donor in a cohort sampled during active COVID-19.

This chain joins TRBV10-2 and TRBJ1-6, with 10 bases identical to TRBD1. This CDR3 region has 14 residues. Losses at the gene ends were 3 bases for V and 13 bases for J; bases not matched to a gene: 6. CDR1 is WSHSY and CDR2 is SAAADI in the germline V gene. CDR3 in DNA: TGCGCCAGCAGTGAAGGGACAGGGGCCGCGCCCCTCCACTTT. It specifies CASSEGTGAAPLHF.

This clone is a singleton in its sample. V is TRBV3-1 (or the pseudogene TRBV3-2) and J is TRBJ1-2, with 7 bases identical to TRBD1. The germline CDR1 and CDR2 sequences are LGHDT and YNNKEL (reference sequence). The J segment lost 8 bases and the V segment lost 1 base, leaving 7 bases of the junction unmatched. The CDR3 length is 14 residues. This CDR3 reads CASSQGGGPTGYTF. For the CDR3, the DNA is TGTGCCAGCAGCCAAGGAGGGGGCCCGACAGGCTACACCTTC.

The V gene is TRBV28, the J gene TRBJ2-7; 8 bases match TRBD1. From germline, CDR1 is MDHEN and CDR2 SYDVKM. CDR3 size: 15 residues. Trimming cost V 7 bases and J 0 bases; bases outside gene matches: 8. This chain's CDR3 is CASTFRDRNSYEQYF. In DNA form, the CDR3 reads TGTGCCAGCACCTTCCGGGACAGGAACTCCTACGAGCAGTACTTC.

This clone occurred a few times. The chain uses TRBV28 and TRBJ2-1; weak D call: TRBD2 (6 bases). CDR1 is MDHEN and CDR2 is SYDVKM in the germline V gene. V lost 6 bases and J 7 bases, leaving 22 bases between the germline ends. The CDR3 totals 16 residues. CDR3 protein: CASRDKGFSGFNEQFF. CDR3 bases: TGTGCCAGCAGGGACAAGGGATTCAGCGGGTTTAATGAGCAGTTCTTC. The entire variable domain, with the rest obtained from reference TRBV28 and TRBJ2-1, is as follows: DVKVTQSSRYLVKRTGEKVFLECVQDMDHENMFWYRQDPGLGLRLIYFSYDVKMKEKGDIPEGYSVSREKKERFSLILESASTNQTSMYLCASRDKGFSGFNEQFFGPGTRLTVL.

V gene TRBV6-4 combines with J gene TRBJ1-6, with 10 nucleotides matching TRBD1. Germline trimming cut 2 bases from V and 9 bases from J; bases unmatched to any gene: 1. The CDR3 runs 14 residues. Germline CDR1 reads MRHNA; CDR2 reads SNTAGT. The CDR3 is CASSDGTGVSPLHF. In DNA form, the CDR3 reads TGTGCCAGCAGTGACGGGACAGGGGTTTCACCCCTCCACTTT.

The chain has TRBV28 and TRBJ1-5; 7 bases agree with TRBD1. There are 14 residues in the CDR3. Germline V CDR1 and CDR2: MDHEN, SYDVKM. The ends lost 5 bases at V and 4 bases at J; junction bases unmatched: 5. The chain's CDR3 is CASSPRTGNQPQHF. The CDR3 coding sequence is TGTGCCAGCAGTCCCAGGACAGGAAATCAGCCCCAGCATTTT.

The V gene is TRBV27, the J gene TRBJ2-7, with 11 positions matching TRBD1. Germline CDR1 reads MNHEY; CDR2 reads SMNVEV (reference sequence). V trimming: 4 bases; J trimming: 3 bases; junction bases outside the gene matches: 5. CDR3 size: 15 residues. CDR3 protein: CASSSTGTGGYEQYF. The DNA of the CDR3 is TGTGCCAGCAGTTCTACCGGGACAGGGGGCTACGAGCAGTACTTC.

The V call is TRBV5-8, the J call TRBJ2-3; 10 nucleotides line up with TRBD2. Germline lookup yields CDR1 SGHTS and CDR2 YDEGEE. Trimming cost V 0 bases and J 4 bases; bases outside gene matches: 8. The CDR3 spans 17 residues. The DNA of the CDR3 is TGTGCCAGCAGCTTGGTCATGCAGCGGGAGGGTCCAGATACGCAGTATTTT. Its protein is CASSLVMQREGPDTQYF.